Sequencing of this T cell receptor (beta chain) was carried out in a study of post-analysis software for immune sequencing data. Study details: The disease courses covered relapsing-remitting, secondary progressive and progressive-relapsing multiple sclerosis. Study-wide findings and caveats: Strong same-batch co-clustering of samples appeared with F measure clustering. Compared with controls, patients had more of about 5 TRBV segments, including TRBV5-6, TRBV5-1 and TRBV20-1. When compared against controls, multiple sclerosis patients showed significantly lower normalized Chao1 diversity.

Unique molecular identifiers featured in each of the TCR beta cDNA libraries. When roughly 0.85 to 11 million T cells were used, they gave roughly 500,000 cDNA molecules. From the PCR reads, TCRdb called clonotypes with MiXCR, one entry per CDR3 protein. The sample lists 800,000 to 950,000 distinct CDR3 sequences, around 53% seen once, with 4.6% in the top ten. Worth noting for this clonotype: Its antigen is unidentified.

CDR3 length: 16 amino acids. V was trimmed by 4 bases and J by 1 base, leaving 16 bases between them. Germline V gene lookup returns CDR1 LGHDT and CDR2 YNNKEL (reference sequence). Sequenced input: blood. V and J are TRBV3-1 and TRBJ1-1, with a possible D match to TRBD1 (5 bases). The sequence came from a girl between 10 and 17 years old with multiple sclerosis. CDR3 sequence (DNA): TGTGCCAGCAGCCCGCGTGAGGCAGGGCGGAACACTGAAGCTTTCTTT. Encoded protein: CASSPREAGRNTEAFF.